One sample yielded the 9 T cell receptor beta chains listed below, sequenced in a study of shared clonotypes between healthy human individuals. TCRdb's table, derived via immunoSEQ multiplex PCR, lists solely in-frame clones and lacks some. The table shows about 2.3 million clones, with roughly 93% occurring only once. Sequenced: naive CD4+ T cells from PBMCs. This sample's subset: CD45RA+ positively selected. All receptors come from a man aged 18 to 35 in good health. Some clones in this sample may be carry-over from other donors' samples.

This chain joins TRBV7-3 and TRBJ2-3; TRBD2 matches at 10 bases. J gave up 4 bases and V 2 bases, and 6 bases lay outside the gene matches. CDR3 length: 16 amino acids. Germline assignment: CDR1 SGHTA and CDR2 FQGTGA. CDR3 in DNA: TGTGCCAGCAGCTTATCCGGGACTAGCGAATCAGATACGCAGTATTTT. Translation: CASSLSGTSESDTQYF.

The chain carries TRBV5-4 and TRBJ2-3, with TRBD2 matching over 8 bases. Germline V gene sequence: CDR1 SGHNT, CDR2 YYREEE (reference sequence). J gave up 7 bases and V 1 base, and 8 bases lay outside the gene matches. CDR3 size: 15 residues. Written as DNA, the CDR3 is TGTGCCAGCAGCTTGAGCGGGAGCTACGGGTATACGCAGTATTTT. Translating it yields CASSLSGSYGYTQYF.

The chain employs TRBV10-3 and TRBJ2-3, with 9 nucleotides matching TRBD2. The CDR3 is made up of 13 amino acids. The V and J ends lost 11 bases and 2 bases, in that order; junction bases with no gene match: 5. From germline, CDR1 is ENHRY and CDR2 SYGVKD. CDR3 nucleotides: TGTGCCTCGACTAGCGGCCTCACAGATACGCAGTATTTT. It yields the protein CASTSGLTDTQYF.

This clone was counted a single time. The chain employs TRBV7-2 and TRBJ2-1, with no clear D. The CDR3 has 11 amino acids. Germline CDR1 and CDR2: SGHTA and FQGNSA. The V end lost 5 bases, the J end lost 12 bases, and 11 bases lay between the germline ends. The DNA of the CDR3 is TGTGCCAGCAGCGTTCGCTTGGCGCAGTTCTTC. The encoded protein is CASSVRLAQFF. Based on the CDR3 plus reference TRBV7-2 and TRBJ2-1, the full variable domain is GAGVSQSPSNKVTEKGKDVELRCDPISGHTALYWYRQSLGQGLEFLIYFQGNSAPDKSGLPSDRFSAERTGGSVSTLTIQRTQQEDSAVYLCASSVRLAQFFGPGTRLTVL.

The V and J genes are TRBV5-4 and TRBJ2-1; D is uncertain. The V gene's germline CDR1 is SGHNT and CDR2 YYREEE (reference sequence). The CDR3 is 14 amino acids. Between the trimmed V and J ends, which lost 3 bases and 6 bases, there was a span of 13 bases. As DNA, the CDR3 is TGTGCCAGCAGCTCTCGGATCGGGCGCAATGAGCAGTTCTTC. It yields the protein CASSSRIGRNEQFF.

This clone was seen only once. This sequence joins TRBV19 and TRBJ1-4; D gene ambiguous. Germline V lookup: CDR1 LNHDA, CDR2 SQIVND (reference sequence). CDR3 length: 16 amino acids. V was clipped by 5 bases and J by 7 bases, with 20 bases between them. CDR3 sequence (DNA): TGTGCCAGTAGTCCGCCCGAGGGCGGCAGGCGTGAAAAACTGTTTTTT. Its protein product is CASSPPEGGRREKLFF.

The CDR3 loop is CSGGQGSFGYTF. The CDR3, as DNA: TGCAGCGGCGGACAGGGGTCTTTTGGCTACACCTTC. J is TRBJ1-2 and V is TRBV29-1; 9 bases line up with TRBD1. The J segment lost 7 bases and the V segment lost 7 bases, leaving 7 bases of the junction unmatched. The CDR3 has 12 amino acids. Germline values: CDR1 SQVTM, CDR2 ANQGSEA.

This rearrangement joins TRBV7-9 to TRBJ1-5, with 9 bases lining up with TRBD1. This CDR3 contains 16 residues. J gave up 0 bases and V 6 bases, and 6 bases lay outside the gene matches. CDR1 and CDR2 (germline): SEHNR, FQNEAQ (reference sequence). CDR3 coding DNA: TGTGCCAGCAGTTATACAGGGGGCTCTAGCAATCAGCCCCAGCATTTT. This codes for CASSYTGGSSNQPQHF.

This sequence joins TRBV19 and TRBJ2-3; TRBD2 matches at 16 bases. V was pared by 7 bases and J by 5 bases, with 18 bases of the junction left unmatched. From germline, CDR1 is LNHDA and CDR2 SQIVND (reference sequence). The CDR3 is 20 amino acids. The CDR3 reads CASIGRRGTSGRVPQDTQYF. The CDR3 bases are TGTGCCAGTATCGGCCGGCGGGGGACTAGCGGGAGGGTCCCCCAAGATACGCAGTATTTT. The full variable domain, its missing parts supplied by reference TRBV19 and TRBJ2-3, is DGGITQSPKYLFRKEGQNVTLSCEQNLNHDAMYWYRQDPGQGLRLIYYSQIVNDFQKGDIAEGYSVSREKKESFPLTVTSAQKNPTAFYLCASIGRRGTSGRVPQDTQYFGPGTRLTVL.